Described below is a single TCR beta chain sequence and its context. Its antigen is unknown. This specimen comes from a study of cytomegalovirus exposure and HLA in healthy donors. Turning to the study itself: Among the approximately 400 donors who were genotyped, around 77% fell in the genetic ancestry cluster that is associated with self-reported Caucasian donors. Whole-study results and caveats: Association with HLA alleles at 0.05 false discovery rate was found for around 17,000 TCR beta sequences in a later analysis.

The primer mix had 60 Vbeta and 13 Jbeta primers. In the original analysis: Later analysis identified some 88 million unique TCR beta chains, about 10 million shared. TCRdb keeps only in-frame clones here, not all; method: immunoSEQ multiplex PCR. That table supplies the V and J calls and clone size; D and trimming were determined from the DNA. The table includes 140,000 or so clones, approximately 80% detected once. The ends lost 1 base at V and 7 bases at J; junction bases unmatched: 2. This CDR3 has 14 residues. Germline V gene sequence: CDR1 SGHAT, CDR2 FQDESV (reference sequence). Sequencing was carried out using PBMCs. The chain combines TRBV11-1 with TRBJ2-1, with 9 bases fitting TRBD1. The sequence came from a woman in her forties in good health and CMV-seropositive. The CDR3 coding sequence is TGTGCCAGCAGCTTAGGGGGGACAGGGAATGAGCAGTTCTTC. Amino acids: CASSLGGTGNEQFF.